The source of this TCR beta chain is a study of blood T cell repertoires in COVID-19. Source study methods: For nucleated cells, counts were estimated from reference gene primer amplification. Method: immunoSEQ multiplex PCR; TCRdb's copy keeps in-frame clones and lacks some. The V and J calls and the clone size are those of that table, but D and trimming were determined from the DNA. The table shows 130,000 or so clones, with roughly 81% occurring only once. This TCR came from a human donor in a cohort sampled during active COVID-19. The sequenced sample was peripheral blood.

CDR3 sequence: CASSLDRHNNSPLHF. In DNA, the CDR3 is TGTGCCAGCAGCTTGGATCGACATAATAATTCACCCCTCCACTTT. The rearrangement links TRBV5-4 to TRBJ1-6; D is ambiguous. CDR1 and CDR2 (germline): SGHNT, YYREEE (reference sequence). Trimming pared 0 bases from V and 5 bases from J, leaving 9 bases between. This CDR3 comprises 15 residues.